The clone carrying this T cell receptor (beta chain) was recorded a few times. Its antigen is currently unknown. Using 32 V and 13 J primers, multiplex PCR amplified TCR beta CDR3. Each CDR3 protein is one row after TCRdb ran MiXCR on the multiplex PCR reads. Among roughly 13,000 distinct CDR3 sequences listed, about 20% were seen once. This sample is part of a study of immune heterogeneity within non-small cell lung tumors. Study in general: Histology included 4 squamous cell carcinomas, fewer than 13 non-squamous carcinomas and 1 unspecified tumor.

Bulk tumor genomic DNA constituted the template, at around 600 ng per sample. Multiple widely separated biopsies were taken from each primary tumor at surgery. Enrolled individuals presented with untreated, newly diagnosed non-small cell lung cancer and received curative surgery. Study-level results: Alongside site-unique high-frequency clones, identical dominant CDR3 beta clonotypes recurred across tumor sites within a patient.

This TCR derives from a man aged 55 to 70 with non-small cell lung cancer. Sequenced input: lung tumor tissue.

The CDR3: CSVGSEKLFF. The CDR3, as DNA: TGCAGCGTTGGGAGTGAAAAACTGTTTTTT. This chain connects TRBV29-1 to TRBJ1-4; D is uncertain. The CDR3 runs to 10 residues. Germline CDR1 SQVTM, CDR2 ANQGSEA. V was shortened by 4 bases and J by 7 bases, with 4 bases between the two germline ends.